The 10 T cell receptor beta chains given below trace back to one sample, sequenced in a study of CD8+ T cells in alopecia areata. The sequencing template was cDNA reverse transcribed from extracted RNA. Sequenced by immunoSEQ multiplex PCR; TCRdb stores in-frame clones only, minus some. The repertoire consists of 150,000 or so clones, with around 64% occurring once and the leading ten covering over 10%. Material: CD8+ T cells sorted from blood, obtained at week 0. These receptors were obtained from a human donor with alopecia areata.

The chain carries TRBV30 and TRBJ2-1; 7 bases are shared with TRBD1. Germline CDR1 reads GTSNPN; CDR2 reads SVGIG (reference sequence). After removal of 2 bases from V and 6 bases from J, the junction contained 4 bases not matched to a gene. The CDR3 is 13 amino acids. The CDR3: CAWSNRGVNEQFF. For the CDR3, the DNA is TGTGCCTGGAGTAACAGGGGAGTCAATGAGCAGTTCTTC. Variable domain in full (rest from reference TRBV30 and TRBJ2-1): SQTIHQWPATLVQPVGSPLSLECTVEGTSNPNLYWYRQAAGRGLQLLFYSVGIGQISSEVPQNLSASRPQDRQFILSSKKLLLSDSGFYLCAWSNRGVNEQFFGPGTRLTVL.

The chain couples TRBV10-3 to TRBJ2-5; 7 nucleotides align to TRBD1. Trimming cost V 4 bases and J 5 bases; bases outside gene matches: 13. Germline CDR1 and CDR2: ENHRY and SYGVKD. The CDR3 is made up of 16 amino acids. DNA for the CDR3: TGTGCCATCAGTGGCCCCCTAGGGACAGTGGGGGAGACCCAGTACTTC. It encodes CAISGPLGTVGETQYF.

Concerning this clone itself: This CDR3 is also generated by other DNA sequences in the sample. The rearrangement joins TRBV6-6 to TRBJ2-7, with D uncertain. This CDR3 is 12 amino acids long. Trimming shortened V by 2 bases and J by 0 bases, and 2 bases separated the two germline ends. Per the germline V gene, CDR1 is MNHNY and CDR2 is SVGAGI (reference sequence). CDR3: CASSYSSYEQYF. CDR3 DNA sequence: TGTGCCAGCAGTTACAGCTCCTACGAGCAGTACTTC.

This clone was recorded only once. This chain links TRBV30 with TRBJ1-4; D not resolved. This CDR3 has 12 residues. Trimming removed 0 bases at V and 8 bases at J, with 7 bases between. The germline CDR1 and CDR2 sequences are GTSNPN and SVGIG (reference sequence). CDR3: CAWSVPGEKLFF. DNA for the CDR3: TGTGCCTGGAGTGTACCGGGGGAAAAACTGTTTTTT.

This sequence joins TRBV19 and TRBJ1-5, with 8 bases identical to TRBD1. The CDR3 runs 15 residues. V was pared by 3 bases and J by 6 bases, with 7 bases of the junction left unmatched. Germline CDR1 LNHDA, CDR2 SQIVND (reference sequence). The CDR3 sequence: CASSIRPGGFQPQHF. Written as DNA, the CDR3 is TGTGCCAGTAGTATCAGGCCAGGGGGCTTTCAGCCCCAGCATTTT.

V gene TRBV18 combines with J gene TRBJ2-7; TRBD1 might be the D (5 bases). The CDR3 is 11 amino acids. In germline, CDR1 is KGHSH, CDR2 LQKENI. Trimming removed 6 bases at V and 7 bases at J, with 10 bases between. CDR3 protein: CASSPGLEQYF. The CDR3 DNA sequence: TGTGCCAGCTCGCCAGGGTTGGAGCAGTACTTC. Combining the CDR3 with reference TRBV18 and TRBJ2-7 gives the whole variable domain NAGVMQNPRHLVRRRGQEARLRCSPMKGHSHVYWYRQLPEEGLKFMVYLQKENIIDESGMPKERFSAEFPKEGPSILRIQQVVRGDSAAYFCASSPGLEQYFGPGTRLTVT.

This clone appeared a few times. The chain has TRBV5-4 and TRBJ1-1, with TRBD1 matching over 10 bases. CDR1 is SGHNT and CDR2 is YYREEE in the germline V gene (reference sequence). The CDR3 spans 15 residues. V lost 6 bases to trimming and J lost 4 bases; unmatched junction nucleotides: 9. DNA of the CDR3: TGTGCCAGCATCCCCACCGGGACAGGGGTCACTGAAGCTTTCTTT. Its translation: CASIPTGTGVTEAFF.

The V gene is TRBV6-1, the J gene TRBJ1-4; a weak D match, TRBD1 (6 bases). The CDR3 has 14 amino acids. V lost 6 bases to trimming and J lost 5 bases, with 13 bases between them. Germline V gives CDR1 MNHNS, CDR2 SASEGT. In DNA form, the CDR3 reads TGTGCCAGCAGCGAAACAGGGTACAATGAAAAACTGTTTTTT. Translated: CASSETGYNEKLFF.

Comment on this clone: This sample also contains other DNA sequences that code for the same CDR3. CDR3 nucleotide sequence: TGTGCCAGCAGCTTAAGTGGCAGCTCCTACGAGCAGTACTTC. Its translation: CASSLSGSSYEQYF. V gene TRBV5-6 combines with J gene TRBJ2-7; no definite D call. The germline V and J ends were trimmed by 2 bases and 0 bases, with 9 bases remaining between them. Germline V gene lookup returns CDR1 SGHDT and CDR2 YYEEEE. The CDR3 consists of 14 residues.

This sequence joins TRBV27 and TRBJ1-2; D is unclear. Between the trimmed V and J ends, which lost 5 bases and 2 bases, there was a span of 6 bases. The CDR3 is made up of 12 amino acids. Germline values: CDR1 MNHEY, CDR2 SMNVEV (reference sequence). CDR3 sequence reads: CASSTGNYGYTF. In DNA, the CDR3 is TGTGCCAGCAGTACCGGGAACTATGGCTACACCTTC.